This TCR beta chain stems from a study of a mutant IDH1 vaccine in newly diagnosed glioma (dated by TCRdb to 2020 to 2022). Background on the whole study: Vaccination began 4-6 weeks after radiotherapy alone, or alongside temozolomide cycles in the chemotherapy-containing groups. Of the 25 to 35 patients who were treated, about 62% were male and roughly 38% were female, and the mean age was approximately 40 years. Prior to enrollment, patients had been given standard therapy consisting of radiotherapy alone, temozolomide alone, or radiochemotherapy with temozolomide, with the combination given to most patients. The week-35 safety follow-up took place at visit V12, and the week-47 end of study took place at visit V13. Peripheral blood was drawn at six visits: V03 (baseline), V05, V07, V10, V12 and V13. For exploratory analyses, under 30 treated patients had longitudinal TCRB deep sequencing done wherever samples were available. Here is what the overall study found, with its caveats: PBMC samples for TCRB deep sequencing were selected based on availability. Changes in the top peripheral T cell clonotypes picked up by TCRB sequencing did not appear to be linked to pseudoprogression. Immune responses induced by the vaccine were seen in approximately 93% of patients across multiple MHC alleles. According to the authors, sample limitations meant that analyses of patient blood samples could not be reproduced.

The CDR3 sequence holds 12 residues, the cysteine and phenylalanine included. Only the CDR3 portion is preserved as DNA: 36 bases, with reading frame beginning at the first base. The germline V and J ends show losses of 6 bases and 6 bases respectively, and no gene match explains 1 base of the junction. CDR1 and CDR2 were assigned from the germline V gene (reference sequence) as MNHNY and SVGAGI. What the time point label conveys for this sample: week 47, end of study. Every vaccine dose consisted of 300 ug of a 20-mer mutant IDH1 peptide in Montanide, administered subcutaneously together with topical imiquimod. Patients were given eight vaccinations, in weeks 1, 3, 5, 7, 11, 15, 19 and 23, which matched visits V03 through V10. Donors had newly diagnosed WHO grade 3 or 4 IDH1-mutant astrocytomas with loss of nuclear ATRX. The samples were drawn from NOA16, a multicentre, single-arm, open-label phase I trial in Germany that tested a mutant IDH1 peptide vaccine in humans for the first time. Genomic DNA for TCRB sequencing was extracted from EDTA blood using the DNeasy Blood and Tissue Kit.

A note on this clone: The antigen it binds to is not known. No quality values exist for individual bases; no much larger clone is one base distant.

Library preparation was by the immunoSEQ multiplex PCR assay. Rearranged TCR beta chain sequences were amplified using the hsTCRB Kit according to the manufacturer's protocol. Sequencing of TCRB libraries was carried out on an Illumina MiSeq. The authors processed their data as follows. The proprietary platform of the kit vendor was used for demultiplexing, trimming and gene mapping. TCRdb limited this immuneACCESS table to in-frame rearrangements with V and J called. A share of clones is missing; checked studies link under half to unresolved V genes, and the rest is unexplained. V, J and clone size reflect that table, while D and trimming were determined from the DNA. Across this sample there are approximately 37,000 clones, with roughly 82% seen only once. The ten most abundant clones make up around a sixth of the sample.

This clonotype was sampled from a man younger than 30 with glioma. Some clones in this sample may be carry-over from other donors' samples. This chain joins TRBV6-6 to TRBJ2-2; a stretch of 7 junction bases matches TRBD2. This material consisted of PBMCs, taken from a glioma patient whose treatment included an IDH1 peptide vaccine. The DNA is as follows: TGTGCCAGCAGGGGGGGGTCCGGGGAGCTGTTTTTT. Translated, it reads CASRGGSGELFF.